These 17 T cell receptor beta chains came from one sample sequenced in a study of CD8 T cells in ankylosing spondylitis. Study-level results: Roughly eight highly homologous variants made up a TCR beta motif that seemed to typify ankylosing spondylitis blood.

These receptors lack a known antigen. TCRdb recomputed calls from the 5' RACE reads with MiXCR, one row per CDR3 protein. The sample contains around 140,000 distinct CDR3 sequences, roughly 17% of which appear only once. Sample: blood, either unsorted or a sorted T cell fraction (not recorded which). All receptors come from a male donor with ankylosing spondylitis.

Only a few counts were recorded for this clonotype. The CDR3 protein is CASSLGLLAGVVNEQFF. CDR3 coding DNA: TGTGCCAGCAGCTTAGGGCTACTAGCGGGAGTTGTCAATGAGCAGTTCTTC. The chain links TRBV7-6 to TRBJ2-1; TRBD2 matches 11 bases. With 1 base clipped from V and 6 bases from J, the junction kept 8 bases outside the gene matches. Germline V lookup: CDR1 SGHVS, CDR2 FNYEAQ. The CDR3 consists of 17 residues.

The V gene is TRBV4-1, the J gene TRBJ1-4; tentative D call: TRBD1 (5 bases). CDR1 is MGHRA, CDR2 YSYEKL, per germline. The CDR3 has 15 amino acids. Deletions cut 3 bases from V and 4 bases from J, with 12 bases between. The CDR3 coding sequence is TGCGCCAGCAGCCATAGCTGGGACTATAATGAAAAACTGTTTTTT. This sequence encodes CASSHSWDYNEKLFF.

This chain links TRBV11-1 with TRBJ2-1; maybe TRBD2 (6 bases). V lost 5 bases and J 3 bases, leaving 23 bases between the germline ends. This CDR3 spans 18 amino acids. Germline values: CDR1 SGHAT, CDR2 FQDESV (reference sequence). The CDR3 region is CASSGRRAGYSNYNEQFF. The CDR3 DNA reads TGTGCCAGCAGCGGGAGGCGGGCGGGATACTCGAACTACAATGAGCAGTTCTTC.

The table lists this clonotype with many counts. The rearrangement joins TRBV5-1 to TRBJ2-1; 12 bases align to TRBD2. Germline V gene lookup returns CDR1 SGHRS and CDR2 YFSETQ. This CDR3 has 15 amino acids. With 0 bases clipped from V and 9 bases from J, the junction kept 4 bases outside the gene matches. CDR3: CASSLATSGSAEQFF. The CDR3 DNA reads TGCGCCAGCAGCTTGGCGACTAGCGGGAGTGCTGAGCAGTTCTTC.

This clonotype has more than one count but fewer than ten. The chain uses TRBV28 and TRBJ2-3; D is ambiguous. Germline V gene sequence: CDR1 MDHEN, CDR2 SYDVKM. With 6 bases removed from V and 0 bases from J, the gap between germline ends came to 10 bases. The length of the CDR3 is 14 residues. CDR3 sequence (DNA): TGTGCCAGCAGCTCCCCTCCGAGCACAGATACGCAGTATTTT. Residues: CASSSPPSTDTQYF. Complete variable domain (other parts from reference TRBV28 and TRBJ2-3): DVKVTQSSRYLVKRTGEKVFLECVQDMDHENMFWYRQDPGLGLRLIYFSYDVKMKEKGDIPEGYSVSREKKERFSLILESASTNQTSMYLCASSSPPSTDTQYFGPGTRLTVL.

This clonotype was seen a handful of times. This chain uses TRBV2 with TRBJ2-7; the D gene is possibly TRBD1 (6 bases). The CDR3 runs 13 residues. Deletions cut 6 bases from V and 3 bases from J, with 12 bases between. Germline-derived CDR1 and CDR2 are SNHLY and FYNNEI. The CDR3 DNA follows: TGTGCCAGCAGGACCCAGGGGCTCTACGAGCAGTACTTC. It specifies CASRTQGLYEQYF.

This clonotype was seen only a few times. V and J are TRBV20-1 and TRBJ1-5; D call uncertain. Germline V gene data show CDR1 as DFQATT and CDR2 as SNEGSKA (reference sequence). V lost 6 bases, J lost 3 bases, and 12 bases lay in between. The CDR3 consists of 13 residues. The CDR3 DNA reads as TGCAGTGCCCGAGCCAGATACAATCAGCCCCAGCATTTT. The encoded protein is CSARARYNQPQHF.

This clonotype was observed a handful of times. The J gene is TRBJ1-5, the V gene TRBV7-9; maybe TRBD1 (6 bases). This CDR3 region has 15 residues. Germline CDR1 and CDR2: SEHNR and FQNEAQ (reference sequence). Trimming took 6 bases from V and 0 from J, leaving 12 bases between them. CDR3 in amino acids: CASSRGEHSNQPQHF. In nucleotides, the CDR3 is TGTGCCAGCAGTAGGGGGGAACATAGCAATCAGCCCCAGCATTTT.

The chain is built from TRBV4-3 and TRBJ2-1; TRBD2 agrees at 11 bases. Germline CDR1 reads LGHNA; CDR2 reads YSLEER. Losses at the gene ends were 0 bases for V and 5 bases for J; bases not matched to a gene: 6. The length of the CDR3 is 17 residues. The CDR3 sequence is CASSQDQLAGVNNEQFF. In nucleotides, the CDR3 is TGCGCCAGCAGCCAAGACCAACTAGCGGGAGTTAACAATGAGCAGTTCTTC.

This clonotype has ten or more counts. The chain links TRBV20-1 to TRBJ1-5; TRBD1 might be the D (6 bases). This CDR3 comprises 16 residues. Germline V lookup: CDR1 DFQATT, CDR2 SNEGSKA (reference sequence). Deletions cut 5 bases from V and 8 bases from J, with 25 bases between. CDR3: CSALKTGSLMWEPQHF. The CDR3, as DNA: TGCAGTGCTTTAAAGACAGGCTCCCTTATGTGGGAGCCCCAGCATTTT.

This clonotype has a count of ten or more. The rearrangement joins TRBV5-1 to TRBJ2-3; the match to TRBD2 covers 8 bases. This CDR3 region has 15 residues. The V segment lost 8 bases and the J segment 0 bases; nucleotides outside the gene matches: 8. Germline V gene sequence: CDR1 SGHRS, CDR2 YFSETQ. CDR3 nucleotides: TGCGCCAGTTGGAGCGGGAGACGGAGCACAGATACGCAGTATTTT. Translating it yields CASWSGRRSTDTQYF.

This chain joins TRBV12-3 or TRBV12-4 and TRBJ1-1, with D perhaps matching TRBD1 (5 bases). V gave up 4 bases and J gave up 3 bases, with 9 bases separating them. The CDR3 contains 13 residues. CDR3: CASSWGVHTEAFF. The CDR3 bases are TGTGCCAGCAGTTGGGGGGTCCACACTGAAGCTTTCTTT.

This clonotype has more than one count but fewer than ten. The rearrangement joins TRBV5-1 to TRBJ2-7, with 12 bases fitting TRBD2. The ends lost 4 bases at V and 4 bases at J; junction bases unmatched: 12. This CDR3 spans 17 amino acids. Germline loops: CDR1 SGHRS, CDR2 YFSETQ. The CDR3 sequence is CASSRGTSGPKRYEQYF. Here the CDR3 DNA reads TGCGCCAGCAGCCGGGGGACTAGCGGGCCCAAAAGATACGAGCAGTACTTC.

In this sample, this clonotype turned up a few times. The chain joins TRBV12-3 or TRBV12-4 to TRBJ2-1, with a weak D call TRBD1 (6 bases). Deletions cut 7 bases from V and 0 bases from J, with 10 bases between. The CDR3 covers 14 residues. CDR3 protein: CASTLGGSYNEQFF. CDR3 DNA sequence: TGTGCCAGCACACTAGGGGGCTCCTACAATGAGCAGTTCTTC.

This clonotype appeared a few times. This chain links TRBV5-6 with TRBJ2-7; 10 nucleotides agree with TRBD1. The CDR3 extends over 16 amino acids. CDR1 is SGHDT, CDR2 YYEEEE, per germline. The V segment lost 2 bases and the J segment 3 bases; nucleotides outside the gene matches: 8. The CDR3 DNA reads TGTGCCAGCAGCTTCTCCGGGACAGGGGTAGGCTACGAGCAGTACTTC. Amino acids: CASSFSGTGVGYEQYF.

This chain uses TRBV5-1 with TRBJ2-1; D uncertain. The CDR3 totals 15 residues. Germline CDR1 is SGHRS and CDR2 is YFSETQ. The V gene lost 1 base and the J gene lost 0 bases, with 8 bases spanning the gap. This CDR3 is CASSLSSNSYNEQFF. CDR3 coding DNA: TGCGCCAGCAGCTTGTCGTCAAACTCCTACAATGAGCAGTTCTTC.

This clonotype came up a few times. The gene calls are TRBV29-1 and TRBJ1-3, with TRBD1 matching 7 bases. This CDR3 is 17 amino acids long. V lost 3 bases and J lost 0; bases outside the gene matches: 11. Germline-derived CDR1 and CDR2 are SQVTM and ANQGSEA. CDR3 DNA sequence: TGCAGCGTTGAGGTTTTCAGGGGGGGAAGCTCTGGAAACACCATATATTTT. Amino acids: CSVEVFRGGSSGNTIYF.